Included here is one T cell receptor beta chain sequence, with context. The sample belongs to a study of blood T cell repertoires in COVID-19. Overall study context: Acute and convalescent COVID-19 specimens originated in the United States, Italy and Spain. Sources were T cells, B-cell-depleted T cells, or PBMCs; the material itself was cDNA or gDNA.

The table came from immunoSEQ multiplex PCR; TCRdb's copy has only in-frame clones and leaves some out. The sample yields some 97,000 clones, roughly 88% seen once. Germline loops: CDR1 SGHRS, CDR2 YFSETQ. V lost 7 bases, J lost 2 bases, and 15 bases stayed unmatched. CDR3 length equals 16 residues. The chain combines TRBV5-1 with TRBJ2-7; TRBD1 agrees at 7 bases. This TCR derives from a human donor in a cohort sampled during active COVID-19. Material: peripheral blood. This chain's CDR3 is CASGHTTGTETYEQYF. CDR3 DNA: TGCGCCAGCGGCCACACAACCGGGACAGAAACCTACGAGCAGTACTTC.